The rows below give T cell receptor beta chains drawn from one sample of a study of T cell repertoires in cytomegalovirus infection. Their cognate antigens are unknown. TCRdb itself ran the reads through MiXCR, one entry per CDR3 protein. This table has about 340,000 distinct CDR3 sequences, roughly 28% appearing once. The sample in question was cultured PBMCs, obtained from culture after CMV antigen stimulation. The receptors come from a human donor in good health (CMV status not recorded). Some clones in this sample may be carry-over from other donors' samples. Each CDR3 is given with its conserved first and last residue. Fields, in order: D gene, CDR3 length, J gene, clone size, V gene, CDR3 protein, CDR3 DNA. D genes are given only for firm matches. Clone size, where shown, is once, few, many, or a class for clones that have expanded.

>TRBD1|16|TRBJ1-5|many|TRBV19
CASRFSDRGLNQPQHF
TGTGCCAGTAGGTTCTCGGACAGGGGTCTCAATCAGCCCCAGCATTTT
>.|15|TRBJ1-1|.|TRBV7-6
CASSLVVGRNTEAFF
TGTGCCAGCAGCTTAGTAGTGGGCCGGAACACTGAAGCTTTCTTT
>TRBD1|15|TRBJ1-5|many|TRBV19
CASSDRGLDNQPQHF
TGTGCCAGTAGTGACAGGGGACTCGACAATCAGCCCCAGCATTTT
>.|13|TRBJ1-2|.|TRBV19
CASSAGANYGYTF
TGTGCCAGTAGTGCAGGGGCTAACTATGGCTACACCTTC
>.|14|TRBJ2-1|few|TRBV12-3/TRBV12-4
CASSRTETYNEQFF
TGTGCCAGCAGCCGGACAGAAACCTACAATGAGCAGTTCTTC
>.|12|TRBJ2-1|.|TRBV18
CASSPPSNEQFF
TGTGCCAGCTCACCACCGAGTAATGAGCAGTTCTTC
>.|9|TRBJ2-1|few|TRBV6-4
CARWDEQFF
TGTGCCAGATGGGATGAGCAGTTCTTC
>TRBD2|17|TRBJ2-3|.|TRBV5-5
CASSVVLAGGRTDTQYF
TGTGCCAGCAGCGTCGTACTAGCGGGGGGACGCACAGATACGCAGTATTTT
>.|14|TRBJ2-7|few|TRBV7-9
CASNKDGYSYEQYF
TGTGCCAGCAACAAGGACGGGTACTCCTACGAGCAGTACTTC
>TRBD2|16|TRBJ2-5|few|TRBV7-9
CASSPVAGGLPNDQYF
TGTGCCAGCAGTCCCGTAGCGGGGGGGCTCCCGAACGACCAGTACTTC
>TRBD1|15|TRBJ2-7|.|TRBV6-6
CASSQTGVNSYEQYF
TGTGCCAGCAGTCAGACAGGGGTCAATTCCTACGAGCAGTACTTC
>TRBD2|15|TRBJ2-7|few|TRBV6-6
CASSNSGIKSYEQYF
TGTGCCAGCAGTAATAGCGGGATTAAGTCCTACGAGCAGTACTTC
>.|14|TRBJ2-5|.|TRBV7-6
CASSSGGVGETQYF
TGTGCCAGCAGCTCCGGGGGTGTGGGGGAGACCCAGTACTTC
>.|15|TRBJ2-7|few|TRBV14
CASSQRQDSNYEQYF
TGTGCCAGCAGCCAGAGACAGGACAGCAACTACGAGCAGTACTTC
>.|15|TRBJ1-1|.|TRBV5-6
CASSSPKRPNTEAFF
TGTGCCAGCAGCTCACCGAAACGACCGAACACTGAAGCTTTCTTT
>.|12|TRBJ2-1|.|TRBV28
CASSFRQDEQFF
TGTGCCAGCAGTTTTAGGCAGGATGAGCAGTTCTTC
>TRBD1|16|TRBJ1-3|.|TRBV5-1
CASSLAGTEYGNTIYF
TGCGCCAGCAGCTTGGCCGGGACAGAATATGGAAACACCATATATTTT
>TRBD1|14|TRBJ1-5|.|TRBV10-3
CAISGGQGYQPQHF
TGTGCCATCAGTGGGGGACAGGGGTATCAGCCCCAGCATTTT
>.|16|TRBJ2-3|few|TRBV7-2
CASSSLGGILTDTQYF
TGTGCCAGCAGCTCCCTTGGCGGGATCCTCACAGATACGCAGTATTTT
>.|14|TRBJ1-4|few|TRBV27
CASRPGQRNEKLFF
TGTGCCAGCAGACCAGGACAGCGTAATGAAAAACTGTTTTTT
>.|15|TRBJ2-6|few|TRBV7-9
CASSLSGDWANVLTF
TGTGCCAGCAGCTTATCAGGGGACTGGGCCAACGTCCTGACTTTC
>TRBD1|16|TRBJ1-4|.|TRBV5-8
CASRRDRGPPGEKLFF
TGTGCCAGCAGGAGGGACAGGGGGCCTCCAGGTGAAAAACTGTTTTTT
>TRBD2|16|TRBJ2-1|few|TRBV10-3
CAISGTSGDSYNEQFF
TGTGCCATCAGTGGTACTAGCGGGGACTCCTACAATGAGCAGTTCTTC
>TRBD1|16|TRBJ1-2|.|TRBV12-3/TRBV12-4
CASSLKRDRVNYGYTF
TGTGCCAGCAGTCTTAAACGTGACAGGGTCAACTATGGCTACACCTTC
>.|12|TRBJ1-6|many|TRBV10-3
CAIGRGDSPLHF
TGTGCCATCGGCAGGGGAGATTCACCCCTCCACTTT
>TRBD1|14|TRBJ1-4|.|TRBV6-8
CASNPDRVNEKLFF
TGTGCCAGCAACCCAGACAGGGTTAATGAAAAACTGTTTTTT
>.|15|TRBJ2-3|.|TRBV5-5
CASSPGASSTDTQYF
TGTGCCAGCAGTCCGGGGGCTTCTAGCACAGATACGCAGTATTTT
>.|14|TRBJ2-3|many|TRBV7-8
CASSFPRTTDTQYF
TGTGCCAGCAGCTTTCCCCGAACCACAGATACGCAGTATTTT
>TRBD1|15|TRBJ2-7|.|TRBV2
CASSGMGQGVYEQYF
TGTGCCAGCAGCGGGATGGGACAGGGTGTTTACGAGCAGTACTTC
>.|14|TRBJ1-5|many|TRBV5-6
CASSLGSGDQPQHF
TGTGCCAGCAGCTTGGGGTCGGGGGATCAGCCCCAGCATTTT
>.|13|TRBJ1-1|many|TRBV7-2
CASSLVGTYEAFF
TGTGCCAGCAGCTTAGTCGGGACATACGAAGCTTTCTTT
>.|15|TRBJ1-1|few|TRBV7-2
CASSLEGGIDTEAFF
TGTGCCAGCAGCTTAGAAGGTGGTATAGACACTGAAGCTTTCTTT
>TRBD1|13|TRBJ2-7|few|TRBV28
CASSGTVSYEQYF
TGTGCCAGCAGTGGGACAGTCTCCTACGAGCAGTACTTC
>TRBD1|15|TRBJ2-7|few|TRBV10-3
CAIGYPGQGKDEQYF
TGTGCCATTGGATATCCGGGACAGGGGAAGGACGAGCAGTACTTC
>.|14|TRBJ1-5|many|TRBV19
CASRKGDSNQPQHF
TGTGCCAGTAGGAAGGGGGATAGCAATCAGCCCCAGCATTTT
>.|13|TRBJ1-1|few|TRBV19
CASSDRRYTEAFF
TGTGCCAGTAGTGACAGGCGCTACACTGAAGCTTTCTTT
>.|15|TRBJ1-1|many|TRBV4-2
CASSQRQAPNTEAFF
TGTGCCAGCAGCCAGAGACAGGCGCCGAACACTGAAGCTTTCTTT
>.|14|TRBJ2-4|few|TRBV27
CASSSPLAKNIQYF
TGTGCCAGCAGTTCGCCTCTAGCCAAAAACATTCAGTACTTC
>TRBD1|15|TRBJ2-4|few|TRBV6-1
CASSVTGGTENIQYF
TGTGCCAGCAGTGTCACAGGGGGCACGGAAAACATTCAGTACTTC
>.|15|TRBJ2-1|few|TRBV7-3
CASSLAGRGLHEQFF
TGTGCCAGCAGCTTGGCCGGGAGAGGCCTCCATGAGCAGTTCTTC
>TRBD1|18|TRBJ2-4|few|TRBV28
CASSLARGRGLVKNIQYF
TGTGCCAGCAGTCTAGCTAGGGGCAGGGGGCTGGTCAAAAACATTCAGTACTTC
>TRBD1|16|TRBJ1-4|.|TRBV6-6
CASSDLLGQGQEKLFF
TGTGCCAGCAGCGACCTACTTGGACAGGGTCAGGAAAAACTGTTTTTT
>.|15|TRBJ1-1|.|TRBV20-1
CSAREWDTQNTEAFF
TGCAGTGCTAGAGAATGGGACACACAGAACACTGAAGCTTTCTTT
>.|15|TRBJ1-1|.|TRBV27
CASSQSLGGNTEAFF
TGTGCCAGCAGTCAGAGCCTAGGGGGGAACACTGAAGCTTTCTTT
>TRBD1|15|TRBJ1-2|.|TRBV9
CASTGGTGGAEGYTF
TGTGCCAGCACCGGGGGGACAGGGGGCGCAGAGGGCTACACCTTC
>TRBD2|15|TRBJ2-1|few|TRBV7-9
CASSLVVAGYNEQFF
TGTGCCAGCAGCTTAGTGGTAGCGGGTTACAATGAGCAGTTCTTC
>.|16|TRBJ1-2|few|TRBV10-3
CAISESPQVRLSGYTF
TGTGCCATCAGTGAGTCCCCCCAGGTACGGTTAAGTGGCTACACCTTC
>.|22|TRBJ2-1|.|TRBV6-2/TRBV6-3
CASSYSTERKRERRSSYNEQFF
TGTGCCAGCAGTTACTCGACTGAAAGGAAGCGTGAGCGGAGAAGCTCCTACAATGAGCAGTTCTTC
>TRBD1|12|TRBJ1-1|few|TRBV12-3/TRBV12-4
CASTGTAGRAFF
TGTGCCAGTACCGGGACAGCTGGGAGAGCTTTCTTT